The next 6 T cell receptor beta chains were all read from a single sample in a study of blood T cells in healthy people across ages (dated by TCRdb to 2014 to 2015). Library construction relied on 5' RACE. For sequencing, an Illumina HiSeq 2500 was employed. A second roughly 6 to 12 cycle PCR used a sample-barcoded 5' primer and a J-beta primer mix. Using fastp at Q25 and MiXCR, TCRdb reprocessed the public reads and kept productive beta chains. Every entry covers one CDR3 protein and lists the most common genes and DNA from its rows. The sample table lists almost 1 million distinct CDR3 sequences, roughly 51% of them with a count of one. The top ten clonotypes cover about 22% of the sample. The sequenced material came from blood. The receptors derive from a woman aged 60 to 75 in good health.

Concerning this clonotype: Relative to the germline gene, one junction end is altered; a read error may explain this. The gene calls are TRBV12-3 or TRBV12-4 and TRBJ1-5, with 9 bases that match TRBD1. The CDR3 is 17 residues long. The DNA for the CDR3 is TGTGCCGGCAGTTCTACGGACAGGGGCTTTCGGAATCAGCCCCAGCATTTT. It codes for CAGSSTDRGFRNQPQHF.

The chain recombines TRBV5-1 with TRBJ2-5; D uncertain. V was cut by 3 bases and J by 4 bases, with 16 bases left in between. The CDR3 covers 15 residues. The V gene's germline CDR1 is SGHRS and CDR2 YFSETQ. The CDR3 loop is CASSSLTPVGETQYF. CDR3 in DNA: TGCGCCAGCAGCTCGCTGACCCCGGTAGGAGAGACCCAGTACTTC.

This clonotype was seen a few times. This chain connects TRBV10-3 to TRBJ2-3; TRBD1 aligns across 8 bases. Germline-derived CDR1 and CDR2 are ENHRY and SYGVKD. The ends lost 10 bases at V and 5 bases at J; junction bases unmatched: 5. The CDR3 covers 12 residues. CDR3: CATEDREDTQYF. The CDR3 bases are TGTGCCACCGAGGACAGGGAAGATACGCAGTATTTT.

The CDR3 loop reads CASSPAGINYGYTF. The CDR3 region has the DNA TGTGCCAGCAGCCCGGCAGGGATTAACTATGGCTACACCTTC. The chain recombines TRBV12-3 or TRBV12-4 with TRBJ1-2; possible D gene TRBD1, 5 bases. Trimming took 6 bases from V and 1 from J, leaving 12 bases between them. The CDR3 covers 14 residues.

Concerning this clonotype: Just one base apart from a much larger clone, this may be a read error. Since the CDR3 does not end with the conserved phenylalanine or tryptophan, this likely comes from a read error. The chain uses TRBV11-2 and TRBJ2-1; D may be TRBD1 or TRBD2 (6 bases each). CDR1 is SGHAT and CDR2 is FQNNGV in the germline V gene. This CDR3 has 15 amino acids. Trimming pared 1 base from V and 9 bases from J, leaving 16 bases between. CDR3 sequence: CASSLVSGALGEQFS. The CDR3 DNA reads as TGTGCCAGCAGCTTAGTGTCGGGGGCTTTGGGTGAGCAGTTCTCC.

The chain's CDR3 is CASSLWTAEYGYTF. Written as DNA, the CDR3 is TGTGCCAGCAGTTTGTGGACAGCAGAATACGGCTACACCTTC. This chain uses TRBV6-2 or TRBV6-3 with TRBJ1-2, with D tentatively TRBD1 (6 bases). Germline CDR1 MNHEY, CDR2 SVGEGT. The germline V and J ends were trimmed by 4 bases and 8 bases, with 17 bases remaining between them. CDR3 size: 14 residues.